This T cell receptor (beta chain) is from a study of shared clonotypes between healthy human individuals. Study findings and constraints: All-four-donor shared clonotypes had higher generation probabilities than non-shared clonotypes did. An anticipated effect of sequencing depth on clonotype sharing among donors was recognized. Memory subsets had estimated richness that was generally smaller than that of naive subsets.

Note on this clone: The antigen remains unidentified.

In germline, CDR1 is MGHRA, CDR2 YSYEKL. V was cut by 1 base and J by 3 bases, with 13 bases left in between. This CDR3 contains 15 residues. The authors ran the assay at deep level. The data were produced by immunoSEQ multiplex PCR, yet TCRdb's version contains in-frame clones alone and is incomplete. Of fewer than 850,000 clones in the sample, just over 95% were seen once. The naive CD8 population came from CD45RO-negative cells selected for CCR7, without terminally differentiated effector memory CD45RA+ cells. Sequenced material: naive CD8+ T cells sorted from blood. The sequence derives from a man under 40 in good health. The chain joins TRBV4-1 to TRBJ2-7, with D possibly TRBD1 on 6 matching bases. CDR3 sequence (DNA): TGCGCCAGCAGCCAAGCCCTGGACAGCTACTACGAGCAGTACTTC. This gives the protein CASSQALDSYYEQYF.